This TCR beta chain was documented in a study of cytomegalovirus exposure and HLA in healthy donors. The PCR employed 60 Vbeta primers together with 13 Jbeta primers. Sequencing used immunoSEQ multiplex PCR; TCRdb keeps in-frame clones, though not all of them. This repertoire comprises around 35,000 clones; its ten largest clones make up less than 2%. Deletions cut 1 base from V and 4 bases from J, with 4 bases between. Germline CDR1 is MDHEN and CDR2 is SYDVKM. This CDR3 contains 12 residues. Sequencing input: PBMCs. The TCR originated in a woman aged 40 to 50 in good health and CMV-seropositive. This chain connects TRBV28 to TRBJ2-5; no reliable D call. DNA of the CDR3: TGTGCCAGCAGTTTATTGAGAGAGACCCAGTACTTC. The encoded protein is CASSLLRETQYF.